The next 14 T cell receptor beta chains were all read from a single sample in a study of blood T cell repertoires in COVID-19. Only in-frame clones appear in the TCRdb table, and some are missing; sequencing was by immunoSEQ multiplex PCR. This sample has roughly 73,000 clones; 80% to 85% occur once, and the top ten carry 1.8%. Sequencing input: peripheral blood. Source of these receptors: a woman in her sixties or seventies with acute or convalescent COVID-19.

This sequence joins TRBV5-6 and TRBJ1-2; 7 nucleotides agree with TRBD1. Germline lookup yields CDR1 SGHDT and CDR2 YYEEEE. V lost 6 bases and J lost 8; bases outside the gene matches: 10. The CDR3 is 13 residues long. The CDR3 DNA is TGTGCCAGCACCAGAGAGGGGGCCGGGGGCTACACCTTC. Translation gives CASTREGAGGYTF.

The genes are TRBV28 and TRBJ1-1; D is unclear. V was pared by 4 bases and J by 5 bases, with 14 bases between. The CDR3 is 14 residues long. Looked up from germline, CDR1 is MDHEN and CDR2 is SYDVKM. The CDR3 DNA sequence: TGTGCCAGCAGTTCCCCCCCTTCACTTACTGAAGCTTTCTTT. Its translation: CASSSPPSLTEAFF.

The J gene is TRBJ2-3, the V gene TRBV5-1; no definite D call. Deletions cut 0 bases from V and 2 bases from J, with 7 bases between. The CDR3 runs 14 residues. Germline V lookup: CDR1 SGHRS, CDR2 YFSETQ. CDR3 sequence reads: CASSLAVPTDTQYF. In DNA form, the CDR3 reads TGCGCCAGCAGCTTGGCTGTCCCCACAGATACGCAGTATTTT. Together with reference TRBV5-1 and TRBJ2-3, the CDR3 gives the full variable domain: KAGVTQTPRYLIKTRGQQVTLSCSPISGHRSVSWYQQTPGQGLQFLFEYFSETQRNKGNFPGRFSGRQFSNSRSEMNVSTLELGDSALYLCASSLAVPTDTQYFGPGTRLTVL.

V is TRBV15 and J is TRBJ2-7; TRBD2 agrees at 7 bases. Germline V gene data show CDR1 as LNHNV and CDR2 as YYDKDF (reference sequence). V lost 4 bases and J lost 5; bases outside the gene matches: 5. The CDR3 is made up of 13 amino acids. The CDR3 nucleotides are TGTGCCACCAGCAAGGCGGGAGCCCACGAGCAGTACTTC. This translates into CATSKAGAHEQYF.

The V and J genes are TRBV5-6 and TRBJ2-5; TRBD1 matches at 8 bases. The V and J ends lost 1 base and 4 bases, in that order; junction bases with no gene match: 15. CDR1 is SGHDT, CDR2 YYEEEE, per germline. The CDR3 runs 18 residues. The CDR3 protein is CASSLPLRQGRFTETQYF. CDR3 coding DNA: TGTGCCAGCAGCTTGCCCCTAAGACAGGGGCGATTTACAGAGACCCAGTACTTC.

The chain employs TRBV9 and TRBJ1-6, with unresolved D. CDR3 length equals 15 residues. Germline CDR1 is SGDLS and CDR2 is YYNGEE. The V gene lost 0 bases and the J gene lost 7 bases, with 11 bases spanning the gap. The CDR3 bases are TGTGCCAGCAGCGTAGGAACAGTACCGAATTCACCCCTCCACTTT. This encodes CASSVGTVPNSPLHF.

The chain recombines TRBV5-4 with TRBJ2-2; 7 positions agree with TRBD2. V was pared by 5 bases and J by 1 base, with 8 bases of the junction left unmatched. The germline V gene has CDR1 SGHNT and CDR2 YYREEE (reference sequence). CDR3 length equals 16 residues. CDR3 sequence reads: CASRPGASGNTGELFF. In nucleotides, the CDR3 is TGTGCCAGCAGGCCCGGAGCTAGCGGGAACACCGGGGAGCTGTTTTTT.

The chain employs TRBV7-3 and TRBJ2-2; D is uncertain. With 1 base removed from V and 6 bases from J, the gap between germline ends came to 9 bases. The CDR3 loop spans 14 amino acids. Germline V gene data show CDR1 as SGHTA and CDR2 as FQGTGA. The CDR3 DNA is TGTGCCAGCAGCTTAAGAGCGAGCCCCGGGGAGCTGTTTTTT. This encodes CASSLRASPGELFF.

The chain recombines TRBV7-2 with TRBJ2-2; D is perhaps TRBD1 (5 bases). This CDR3 spans 14 amino acids. V was cut by 5 bases and J by 4 bases, with 11 bases left in between. Germline CDR1 reads SGHTA; CDR2 reads FQGNSA. The CDR3 reads CASSPSGATGELFF. The CDR3 DNA follows: TGTGCCAGCAGCCCCAGTGGGGCCACCGGGGAGCTGTTTTTT.

The chain uses TRBV19 and TRBJ1-1, with TRBD1 matching over 8 bases. CDR1 and CDR2 (germline): LNHDA, SQIVND (reference sequence). The CDR3 extends over 16 amino acids. Trimming removed 3 bases from V and 4 bases from J; junction bases left unmatched: 10. Here the CDR3 reads CASSMTPGQAITEAFF. CDR3 DNA sequence: TGTGCCAGTAGTATGACTCCGGGACAGGCGATCACTGAAGCTTTCTTT.

The chain combines TRBV9 with TRBJ1-2, with 7 positions matching TRBD1. J lost 2 bases, V lost 4 bases, and 5 bases had no gene match. Looked up from germline, CDR1 is SGDLS and CDR2 is YYNGEE. The CDR3 sequence is 14 residues long. DNA for the CDR3: TGTGCCAGCAGCCCCAGACAGGGCAACTATGGCTACACCTTC. Encoded protein: CASSPRQGNYGYTF.

The chain links TRBV9 to TRBJ2-6; 7 bases align to TRBD1. This CDR3 contains 15 residues. In germline, CDR1 is SGDLS, CDR2 YYNGEE. Trimming removed 4 bases from V and 5 bases from J; junction bases left unmatched: 6. In nucleotides, the CDR3 is TGTGCCAGCAGCACTGCAGGGGGAAGGGCCAACGTCCTGACTTTC. This translates into CASSTAGGRANVLTF.

This CDR3 reads CASSLGTGPTHTQYF. The CDR3 nucleotides read TGTGCCAGCAGCTTGGGGACAGGGCCTACTCATACGCAGTATTTT. The chain links TRBV5-5 to TRBJ2-3; 8 bases are a match to TRBD1. Germline V gene lookup returns CDR1 SGHKS and CDR2 YYEKEE (reference sequence). The junction had 7 bases not matched to a gene; V was cut back by 0 bases and J by 7 bases. The CDR3 consists of 15 residues.

The CDR3 coding sequence is TGTGCCAGCAGCTATAAACCACCGGGACAGGCCAACTATGGCTACACCTTC. This codes for CASSYKPPGQANYGYTF. This chain uses TRBV5-5 with TRBJ1-2; TRBD1 aligns across 8 bases. The CDR3 extends over 17 amino acids. Germline V gene sequence: CDR1 SGHKS, CDR2 YYEKEE (reference sequence). Trimming removed 3 bases from V and 2 bases from J; junction bases left unmatched: 12.